The entry below describes one T cell receptor (beta chain). The clone's antigen remains unknown. No clone much larger than this one lies a single base away; base qualities are absent. The CDR3 runs 9 amino acids, cysteine and phenylalanine included. The retained sequence is limited to the CDR3, 27 bases, with the frame set at the first base. V and J are truncated by 9 bases and 3 bases respectively, leaving an intervening sequence of 2 bases. From the germline V gene, CDR1 is MDHEN and CDR2 is SYDVKM. The entry originates in a study of T-cell reconstitution after alpha-beta-depleted transplantation in children (dated by TCRdb to about 2016). Regarding the study in general: T-cell immune reconstitution after TCRalphabeta/CD19-depleted allogeneic hematopoietic cell transplantation in children was quantitatively tracked in the study by means of TCR repertoire profiling. Summary of the overall study and its limitations: About two months after transplant, the apparently early recovery of alphabetaT-cell counts reportedly depended on just several hundred clones that had expanded rapidly and came from non-depleted graft cells. Hyperexpanded clone frequencies declined over subsequent months; after one year, T-cell counts and TCRbeta diversity were mostly attributed to newly produced T cells. In some patients, high TCRbeta diversity at day 60 was attributed to recipient T cells and intrathymic progenitors that had survived conditioning.

The sample's treatment or condition label is to be understood as: allogeneic hematopoietic cell transplantation with graft depleted of TCRalphabeta T cells and CD19 B cells. Transplant recipients were children who received TCRalphabeta/CD19-depleted allogeneic hematopoietic cell grafts. Library creation used PCR. Sequencer: Illumina HiSeq 2500. To normalize quantification of the TCRbeta repertoire, the TCR libraries were built with molecular barcoding that relied on unique molecular identifiers. TCRdb cleaned the public reads at Q25 with fastp, built clones with MiXCR and kept in-frame beta chains. Merged by CDR3 protein, the rows form single entries marked with the most common genes and DNA. The sample data list almost 600,000 distinct CDR3 sequences, and 25% to 30% of these were observed just once. The top ten constitute approximately 33% of the sample.

This TCR was recovered from a boy under three years old with Wiskott-Aldrich syndrome, due to receive a stem cell transplant. This sample comprised PBMCs, obtained before TCRalphabeta/CD19-depleted stem cell transplant. This chain is built from TRBV28 and TRBJ2-5; the D gene lacks a confident call. The CDR3 protein: CAREETQYF. DNA sequence: TGTGCCAGGGAAGAGACCCAGTACTTC. The variable domain in full, with residues beyond the CDR3 obtained from the reference TRBV28 and TRBJ2-5 genes, is DVKVTQSSRYLVKRTGEKVFLECVQDMDHENMFWYRQDPGLGLRLIYFSYDVKMKEKGDIPEGYSVSREKKERFSLILESASTNQTSMYLCAREETQYFGPGTRLLVL.